The sequence of this TCR beta chain was determined in a study of T cells in Graves' hyperthyroidism and ophthalmopathy. Study background: Upon initial diagnosis and before any treatment, peripheral blood was collected. General study results and limits: The blood repertoire included most of the expanded thyroid clonotypes above 0.001. The model forecast ophthalmopathy, anticipating it by a median roughly 6 months before onset.

This clonotype was detected only a few times. Its antigen remains unknown. V shed 0 bases and J 4 bases; nucleotides not matched to a gene: 6. Germline V gene lookup returns CDR1 MNHEY and CDR2 SVGEGT. CDR3 length equals 16 residues. TCR beta CDR3 regions were amplified from RNA transcripts. TCR CDR3 regions were first amplified by RT-PCR with HTBI primers. TCRdb reprocessed the multiplex PCR reads via MiXCR and lists one record per CDR3 protein. This table has approximately 690,000 distinct CDR3 sequences, less than 25% appearing once. Sequenced sample: blood. This receptor was obtained from a man aged 25 to 45 with Graves' ophthalmopathy. The chain uses TRBV6-2 or TRBV6-3 and TRBJ2-1; 7 bases map to TRBD2. This CDR3 reads CASSYSSLAVYNEQFF. DNA of the CDR3: TGTGCCAGCAGTTACTCGAGTCTAGCGGTTTACAATGAGCAGTTCTTC.